Here is one T cell receptor (beta chain) with its context. The antigen remains unidentified. This table comes from immunoSEQ multiplex PCR, and its TCRdb copy is limited to in-frame clones, with some not included. The table includes tens of thousands of clones, about 95% detected once. CDR1 is MNHEY and CDR2 is SMNVEV in the germline V gene (reference sequence). The CDR3 runs to 15 residues. Trimming took 5 bases from V and 0 from J, leaving 12 bases between them. The data were taken from a study of graft-versus-host responses after intestinal transplantation. The sample was unstimulated CD8+ T cells sorted from spleen or lymph node cells, taken before transplant. The receptor was isolated from a human donor who was the organ donor for an intestinal transplant. The V and J genes are TRBV27 and TRBJ2-3, with a tentative D call TRBD2 (6 bases). The CDR3 DNA is TGTGCCAGCAGTCCCCGGGACTGGAGCACAGATACGCAGTATTTT. This codes for CASSPRDWSTDTQYF.